The present entry profiles one T cell receptor beta chain with its context. This sample stems from a study of blood T cell repertoires in COVID-19. Across the study: Specimens from acute and convalescent COVID-19 originated in the United States, Italy and Spain. From T cells, B-cell-depleted T cells, or PBMCs came the material, which was cDNA or gDNA.

Authors' processing steps: Amplified reference gene primers provided the basis for estimating nucleated cell counts. TCRdb's copy holds only in-frame clones and misses some; the assay was immunoSEQ multiplex PCR. Clone size and V and J calls were adopted from that table, with D and trimming inferred from the DNA. Of tens of thousands of clones listed, 84% were seen once; the top ten hold 1.6%. The CDR3 is made up of 13 amino acids. Germline V gene lookup returns CDR1 MRHNA and CDR2 SNTAGT. Trimming took off 0 bases at V and 7 bases at J, with 10 bases between the two ends. The clonotype was recovered from a man between 50 and 59 years old with acute or convalescent COVID-19. The chain joins TRBV6-4 to TRBJ2-7, with D possibly TRBD2 on 5 matching bases. The specimen was peripheral blood. The CDR3 DNA sequence: TGTGCCAGCAGTGACTCGGACGGCGGGGAGCAGTACTTC. Its protein is CASSDSDGGEQYF.